A single sample is the source of the 24 T cell receptor beta chains below, sequenced in a study of blood T cell repertoires in COVID-19. TCRdb's copy holds only in-frame clones and misses some; the assay was immunoSEQ multiplex PCR. The sample has 150,000 to 200,000 clones, 70% to 90% seen once. Sequenced sample: peripheral blood. The receptors derive from a man in his forties or fifties with active or convalescent COVID-19.

The chain recombines TRBV6-6 with TRBJ2-7; 7 bases match TRBD1. Germline V lookup: CDR1 MNHNY, CDR2 SVGAGI (reference sequence). CDR3 size: 14 residues. V was clipped by 6 bases and J by 3 bases; unmatched bases: 8. The CDR3 nucleotides are TGTGCCAGCAGCTCTCGGGACAGATTCTACGAGCAGTACTTC. This encodes CASSSRDRFYEQYF.

Note on this clone: This sample also contains other DNA sequences that code for the same CDR3. The V gene is TRBV13, the J gene TRBJ2-7; D not resolved. The CDR3 consists of 14 residues. Per germline, CDR1 PRHDT and CDR2 FYEKMQ (reference sequence). Trimming took 0 bases from V and 2 from J, leaving 8 bases between them. The CDR3 DNA reads as TGTGCCAGCAGCTTAGGTCCCGTTACCTACGAGCAGTACTTC. Its translation: CASSLGPVTYEQYF.

The rearrangement joins TRBV30 to TRBJ2-5, with TRBD2 matching 9 bases. The germline gives CDR1 GTSNPN, CDR2 SVGIG (reference sequence). The CDR3 is made up of 14 amino acids. Unmatched junction bases numbered 7, after V lost 4 bases and J lost 4 bases. The CDR3 loop reads CAWNGGGARETQYF. CDR3 coding DNA: TGTGCCTGGAATGGCGGGGGGGCCCGAGAGACCCAGTACTTC.

This clone occurred once. The chain has TRBV7-2 and TRBJ2-3; 10 positions agree with TRBD1. With V trimmed by 1 base and J by 3 bases, 7 bases remained unmatched. In germline, CDR1 is SGHTA, CDR2 FQGNSA. CDR3 size: 17 residues. The CDR3, as DNA: TGTGCCAGCAGCTTAGGAGACAGGGGGCTTTATACAGATACGCAGTATTTT. Encoded protein: CASSLGDRGLYTDTQYF.

The chain recombines TRBV14 with TRBJ2-1; TRBD1 matches at 7 bases. Germline V gene sequence: CDR1 SGHDN, CDR2 FVKESK. The CDR3 runs to 13 residues. V shed 4 bases, J shed 4 bases, and the junction held 1 base outside the gene matches. CDR3: CASSPGQYNEQFF. CDR3 sequence (DNA): TGTGCCAGCAGCCCGGGACAGTACAATGAGCAGTTCTTC. Combining the CDR3 with reference TRBV14 and TRBJ2-1 gives the whole variable domain EAGVTQFPSHSVIEKGQTVTLRCDPISGHDNLYWYRRVMGKEIKFLLHFVKESKQDESGMPNNRFLAERTGGTYSTLKVQPAELEDSGVYFCASSPGQYNEQFFGPGTRLTVL.

V gene TRBV9 combines with J gene TRBJ1-5; no reliable D call. Germline values: CDR1 SGDLS, CDR2 YYNGEE. Trimming stripped 4 bases from V and 6 bases from J, with 17 bases between. The CDR3 runs 15 residues. The CDR3 DNA is TGTGCCAGCAGCACCACCGAGGCTCCGGGTCAGCCCCAGCATTTT. As protein: CASSTTEAPGQPQHF.

This chain joins TRBV18 and TRBJ2-1; D may be TRBD1 (5 bases). CDR3 length: 15 amino acids. Looked up from germline, CDR1 is KGHSH and CDR2 is LQKENI. V was cut by 1 base and J by 1 base, with 8 bases left in between. CDR3 nucleotide sequence: TGTGCCAGCTCACCACGTGACAGTTCCTACAATGAGCAGTTCTTC. Translation gives CASSPRDSSYNEQFF. The whole variable domain, remainder taken from reference TRBV18 and TRBJ2-1, is NAGVMQNPRHLVRRRGQEARLRCSPMKGHSHVYWYRQLPEEGLKFMVYLQKENIIDESGMPKERFSAEFPKEGPSILRIQQVVRGDSAAYFCASSPRDSSYNEQFFGPGTRLTVL.

The chain carries TRBV7-2 and TRBJ1-1, with D maybe TRBD1 (6 bases). There are 17 residues in the CDR3. The V end lost 4 bases, the J end lost 4 bases, and 22 bases lay between the germline ends. Germline values: CDR1 SGHTA, CDR2 FQGNSA. This CDR3 reads CASSSRPDRILSTEAFF. As DNA, the CDR3 is TGTGCCAGCAGCTCACGACCCGACAGGATCCTAAGCACTGAAGCTTTCTTT. Looking up the rest from reference TRBV7-2 and TRBJ1-1 gives the full variable domain: GAGVSQSPSNKVTEKGKDVELRCDPISGHTALYWYRQSLGQGLEFLIYFQGNSAPDKSGLPSDRFSAERTGGSVSTLTIQRTQQEDSAVYLCASSSRPDRILSTEAFFGQGTRLTVV.

The chain joins TRBV10-3 to TRBJ2-7; D gene uncertain. Germline lookup yields CDR1 ENHRY and CDR2 SYGVKD. Trimming left V 0 bases short and J 3 bases short, with 9 bases between. CDR3 length equals 14 residues. Here the CDR3 DNA reads TGTGCCATCAGTGAGTCGAAGCACCTCTACGAGCAGTACTTC. Protein: CAISESKHLYEQYF.

The chain is built from TRBV6-1 and TRBJ1-2; 8 positions agree with TRBD1. In germline, CDR1 is MNHNS, CDR2 SASEGT. The CDR3 runs 18 residues. The J segment lost 2 bases and the V segment lost 7 bases, leaving 18 bases of the junction unmatched. CDR3 coding DNA: TGTGCCAGCACTGACCTCTGGGTAGGGGACAGGCGAAACTATGGCTACACCTTC. It is translated as CASTDLWVGDRRNYGYTF.

This chain uses TRBV2 with TRBJ1-2; tentative D call: TRBD1 (6 bases). The V gene lost 5 bases and the J gene lost 4 bases, with 20 bases spanning the gap. Germline loops: CDR1 SNHLY, CDR2 FYNNEI. There are 16 residues in the CDR3. This CDR3 reads CASSIKSQGLSYGYTF. The DNA for the CDR3 is TGTGCCAGCAGTATTAAGTCACAGGGCCTTTCCTATGGCTACACCTTC.

The chain joins TRBV19 to TRBJ1-1, with TRBD1 matching over 10 bases. J lost 8 bases, V lost 4 bases, and 7 bases had no gene match. Germline V lookup: CDR1 LNHDA, CDR2 SQIVND (reference sequence). This CDR3 has 14 residues. The CDR3 sequence: CASSTGGQGQEAFF. Written as DNA, the CDR3 is TGTGCCAGTAGTACGGGGGGACAGGGGCAAGAAGCTTTCTTT.

The gene calls are TRBV15 and TRBJ2-1, with 7 bases matching TRBD1. Looked up from germline, CDR1 is LNHNV and CDR2 is YYDKDF (reference sequence). With V trimmed by 3 bases and J by 0 bases, 5 bases remained unmatched. The CDR3 has 16 amino acids. CDR3 nucleotides: TGTGCCACCAGCAGGGCCAGGGGGAGCTCCTACAATGAGCAGTTCTTC. As protein: CATSRARGSSYNEQFF.

This chain connects TRBV18 to TRBJ1-1, with D unclear. Trimming removed 3 bases at V and 11 bases at J, with 19 bases between. The CDR3 spans 14 residues. CDR1 and CDR2 (germline): KGHSH, LQKENI. CDR3 bases: TGTGCCAGCTCACCCGGGGTGGCCTCCAGTCTGGCTTTCTTT. It is translated as CASSPGVASSLAFF.

The gene calls are TRBV18 and TRBJ2-5, with D perhaps TRBD2 (7 bases). Germline CDR1 KGHSH, CDR2 LQKENI. V dropped 3 bases and J dropped 5 bases, with 10 bases sitting between them. This CDR3 comprises 13 residues. This chain's CDR3 is CASSPGGPETQYF. The DNA of the CDR3 is TGTGCCAGCTCACCGGGGGGGCCGGAGACCCAGTACTTC.

V usage is TRBV20-1 and J usage is TRBJ2-5; 8 bases fit TRBD2. Trimming removed 3 bases from V and 5 bases from J; junction bases left unmatched: 5. This CDR3 is 13 amino acids long. Germline V gene data show CDR1 as DFQATT and CDR2 as SNEGSKA (reference sequence). This CDR3 reads CSASPGLGETQYF. As DNA, the CDR3 is TGCAGTGCTAGTCCGGGACTAGGGGAGACCCAGTACTTC.

J is TRBJ2-3 and V is TRBV19; D might be TRBD1 (5 bases). V was pared by 6 bases and J by 0 bases, with 16 bases between. Per germline, CDR1 LNHDA and CDR2 SQIVND (reference sequence). This CDR3 is built from 16 residues. CDR3 nucleotide sequence: TGTGCCAGTAGCATCTACCGGACACCTAGCACAGATACGCAGTATTTT. Its protein is CASSIYRTPSTDTQYF.

The rearrangement joins TRBV7-9 to TRBJ1-1, with unresolved D. The CDR3 has 13 amino acids. With 1 base removed from V and 6 bases from J, the gap between germline ends came to 9 bases. Germline assignment: CDR1 SEHNR and CDR2 FQNEAQ (reference sequence). The CDR3 DNA sequence: TGTGCCAGCAGCTTAGAGGCAGGCGCTGAAGCTTTCTTT. Translated, it gives CASSLEAGAEAFF.

V and J are TRBV28 and TRBJ1-3, with TRBD1 identical over 8 bases. The CDR3 is 14 residues long. The trim removed 11 bases at V and 0 bases at J, leaving 6 bases unmatched. Germline assignment: CDR1 MDHEN and CDR2 SYDVKM. The CDR3 DNA follows: TGTGCCTCGCGGACAGGGAGCTCTGGAAACACCATATATTTT. It translates to CASRTGSSGNTIYF.

The chain carries TRBV3-1 (or the pseudogene TRBV3-2) and TRBJ1-6, with D unresolved. In germline, CDR1 is LGHDT, CDR2 YNNKEL (reference sequence). The CDR3 has 16 residues. Trimming cost V 4 bases and J 4 bases, with 14 bases left between them. CDR3 in DNA: TGTGCCAGCAGCCCTTCTAGAGCAGAGTATAATTCACCCCTCCACTTT. This gives the protein CASSPSRAEYNSPLHF.

The chain links TRBV15 to TRBJ1-4, with D possibly being TRBD1 (6 bases). CDR3 length: 15 residues. Deletions cut 2 bases from V and 8 bases from J, with 15 bases between. CDR1 LNHNV and CDR2 YYDKDF come from the germline V gene (reference sequence). CDR3 loop: CATSRTGSEGEKLFF. The CDR3 DNA reads TGTGCCACCAGCAGAACAGGGAGTGAGGGGGAAAAACTGTTTTTT.

The chain has TRBV7-9 and TRBJ2-7; D may be TRBD2 (5 bases). CDR3 length: 13 amino acids. Germline V gene data show CDR1 as SEHNR and CDR2 as FQNEAQ (reference sequence). V was trimmed by 1 base and J by 3 bases, leaving 7 bases between them. In nucleotides, the CDR3 is TGTGCCAGCAGCTTAGGAGAGGGCTACGAGCAGTACTTC. This gives the protein CASSLGEGYEQYF.

V usage is TRBV9 and J usage is TRBJ2-3, with TRBD1 matching 9 bases. The CDR3 sequence is 16 residues long. CDR1 is SGDLS and CDR2 is YYNGEE in the germline V gene. The J segment lost 7 bases and the V segment lost 3 bases, leaving 12 bases of the junction unmatched. The CDR3 nucleotides are TGTGCCAGCAGCGAGCAGCGGGACAGGGCAGAAAATACGCAGTATTTT. Amino acid sequence: CASSEQRDRAENTQYF.

This chain links TRBV9 with TRBJ1-1, with TRBD1 matching 7 bases. With V trimmed by 4 bases and J by 5 bases, 11 bases remained unmatched. This CDR3 spans 15 amino acids. CDR1 is SGDLS, CDR2 YYNGEE, per germline. DNA for the CDR3: TGTGCCAGCAGCTTAGGGACAGCGGTTCCGACTGAAGCTTTCTTT. Translating it yields CASSLGTAVPTEAFF. Looking up the rest from reference TRBV9 and TRBJ1-1 gives the full variable domain: DSGVTQTPKHLITATGQRVTLRCSPRSGDLSVYWYQQSLDQGLQFLIQYYNGEERAKGNILERFSAQQFPDLHSELNLSSLELGDSALYFCASSLGTAVPTEAFFGQGTRLTVV.